The 10 T cell receptor beta chains in this list originate from one sample, sequenced in a study of T cell responses to AZD1222 COVID-19 vaccine. Profiled with immunoSEQ multiplex PCR; TCRdb holds only in-frame clones, not every one. The sample gives more than 150,000 clones, 90% of which show up once; 6.1% is in the top ten. Source: peripheral blood, taken on day 0 of AZD1222 vaccination. Receptor source: an adult in good health.

This clone occurred once. The chain employs TRBV14 and TRBJ2-3; D might be TRBD1 (6 bases). The CDR3 has 16 residues. From germline, CDR1 is SGHDN and CDR2 FVKESK. Trimming pared 0 bases from V and 0 bases from J, leaving 10 bases between. CDR3 DNA: TGTGCCAGCAGCCAAGATCTGGGGGCCAGCACAGATACGCAGTATTTT. Translating gives CASSQDLGASTDTQYF.

The genes are TRBV6-1 and TRBJ1-5; D unclear. Germline CDR1 reads MNHNS; CDR2 reads SASEGT. The CDR3 contains 13 residues. The V gene lost 1 base and the J gene lost 7 bases, with 8 bases spanning the gap. CDR3 sequence (DNA): TGTGCCAGCAGTGAAGGGACGACGCAGCCCCAGCATTTT. It encodes CASSEGTTQPQHF.

The V call is TRBV28, the J call TRBJ2-2, with D possibly TRBD1 on 6 matching bases. V gave up 7 bases and J gave up 1 base, with 13 bases separating them. The CDR3 loop spans 15 amino acids. Germline V gives CDR1 MDHEN, CDR2 SYDVKM. CDR3: CASTEQGKNTGELFF. The CDR3 bases are TGTGCCAGCACCGAACAGGGAAAGAACACCGGGGAGCTGTTTTTT.

V and J are TRBV6-2 or TRBV6-3 and TRBJ2-3; TRBD2 aligns across 13 bases. There are 16 residues in the CDR3. Trimming took 7 bases from V and 6 from J; bases not matched to a gene: 10. CDR1 MNHEY and CDR2 SVGEGT come from the germline V gene. The CDR3 protein is CASTPEATSGRDTQYF. The CDR3 region has the DNA TGTGCCAGCACCCCTGAGGCGACTAGCGGGAGGGATACGCAGTATTTT.

A note on this clone: Other DNA variants within this sample encode the same CDR3. The rearrangement joins TRBV2 to TRBJ2-7; TRBD1 aligns across 12 bases. Germline-derived CDR1 and CDR2 are SNHLY and FYNNEI. The CDR3 extends over 13 amino acids. J was trimmed by 5 bases and V by 7 bases; bases with no gene match: 3. Here the CDR3 reads CASTGTGGHEQYF. In nucleotides, the CDR3 is TGTGCCAGCACTGGGACAGGGGGCCACGAGCAGTACTTC.

This sequence joins TRBV7-9 and TRBJ1-2; possibly TRBD1 for D (5 bases). This CDR3 has 15 residues. The V gene's germline CDR1 is SEHNR and CDR2 FQNEAQ (reference sequence). Trimming pared 5 bases from V and 4 bases from J, leaving 17 bases between. CDR3 residues: CASSEKKGLLYGYTF. The CDR3 DNA reads as TGTGCCAGCAGCGAGAAGAAGGGGCTTCTCTATGGCTACACCTTC.

The chain couples TRBV28 to TRBJ1-3; maybe TRBD1 (6 bases). Between the trimmed V and J ends, which lost 7 bases and 4 bases, there was a span of 11 bases. Germline lookup yields CDR1 MDHEN and CDR2 SYDVKM. This CDR3 is 13 amino acids long. The CDR3 DNA reads TGTGCCAGCAATACAGGGTCGGGAAACACCATATATTTT. Amino acid sequence: CASNTGSGNTIYF.

The chain is built from TRBV27 and TRBJ2-3; D uncertain. Germline CDR1 reads MNHEY; CDR2 reads SMNVEV (reference sequence). The CDR3 contains 11 residues. V was cut by 8 bases and J by 2 bases, with 5 bases left in between. The CDR3 protein is CASRHTDTQYF. CDR3 coding DNA: TGTGCCAGCCGTCACACAGATACGCAGTATTTT.

A note on this clone: Other DNA sequences within the sample encode an identical CDR3. V is TRBV18 and J is TRBJ1-5; D ambiguous. Germline CDR1 and CDR2: KGHSH and LQKENI. The V end was cut by 2 bases, the J end by 3 bases, with 5 bases between. This CDR3 has 13 residues. The CDR3 loop is CASSPGVNQPQHF. CDR3 DNA: TGTGCCAGCTCACCAGGGGTCAATCAGCCCCAGCATTTT. The variable domain in full, completed from reference TRBV18 and TRBJ1-5, reads NAGVMQNPRHLVRRRGQEARLRCSPMKGHSHVYWYRQLPEEGLKFMVYLQKENIIDESGMPKERFSAEFPKEGPSILRIQQVVRGDSAAYFCASSPGVNQPQHFGDGTRLSIL.

This chain joins TRBV3-1 (or the pseudogene TRBV3-2) and TRBJ2-7, with 7 bases lining up with TRBD2. This CDR3 is built from 16 residues. The germline V gene encodes CDR1 LGHDT and CDR2 YNNKEL (reference sequence). With 1 base clipped from V and 6 bases from J, the junction kept 12 bases outside the gene matches. CDR3 DNA sequence: TGTGCCAGCAGCCAAGGAGGGGCGGGGGTGCCGGGCGAGCAGTACTTC. Amino acids: CASSQGGAGVPGEQYF.